The 31 T cell receptor beta chains in this list originate from one sample, sequenced in a study of blood T cell repertoires in COVID-19. This table comes from immunoSEQ multiplex PCR, and its TCRdb copy is limited to in-frame clones, with some not included. The sample has 97,000 or so clones, roughly 92% seen once. Sequencing input: peripheral blood. Receptor source: a woman in her 50s with COVID-19, enrolled during active disease.

The V call is TRBV6-5, the J call TRBJ1-1; D not certain. CDR3 size: 14 residues. V lost 8 bases and J lost 5, with 18 bases in between. From germline, CDR1 is MNHEY and CDR2 SVGAGI. CDR3 residues: CASGRAEDGTEAFF. The CDR3 bases are TGTGCCAGCGGGAGGGCGGAAGATGGGACTGAAGCTTTCTTT.

The gene calls are TRBV5-1 and TRBJ2-4, with 7 nucleotides matching TRBD1. CDR1 and CDR2 from the germline V gene are SGHRS and YFSETQ. The CDR3 consists of 16 residues. V lost 1 base, J lost 15 bases, and 19 bases stayed unmatched. The CDR3 bases are TGCGCCAGCAGCTTGCTTACTCAAACTACAGGGGAAAGGGTGTACTTC. Translating it yields CASSLLTQTTGERVYF.

The V call is TRBV11-2, the J call TRBJ1-1; D not certain. This CDR3 has 13 residues. Germline values: CDR1 SGHAT, CDR2 FQNNGV. V was trimmed by 0 bases and J by 1 base, leaving 3 bases between them. CDR3 nucleotide sequence: TGTGCCAGCAGCTTAGACGGGAACACTGAAGCTTTCTTT. This gives the protein CASSLDGNTEAFF. Together with reference TRBV11-2 and TRBJ1-1, the CDR3 gives the full variable domain: EAGVAQSPRYKIIEKRQSVAFWCNPISGHATLYWYQQILGQGPKLLIQFQNNGVVDDSQLPKDRFSAERLKGVDSTLKIQPAKLEDSAVYLCASSLDGNTEAFFGQGTRLTVV.

V and J are TRBV11-2 and TRBJ1-1; 9 positions agree with TRBD1. V trimming: 4 bases; J trimming: 3 bases; junction bases outside the gene matches: 6. The germline V gene encodes CDR1 SGHAT and CDR2 FQNNGV. The CDR3 runs to 15 residues. The CDR3 nucleotides are TGTGCCAGCAGCTCCACAGGGGGCGCCGACACTGAAGCTTTCTTT. It encodes CASSSTGGADTEAFF.

This chain uses TRBV6-6 with TRBJ2-7, with D uncertain. The CDR3 covers 12 residues. The germline CDR1 and CDR2 sequences are MNHNY and SVGAGI (reference sequence). The germline V and J ends were trimmed by 5 bases and 4 bases, with 9 bases remaining between them. The CDR3 region has the DNA TGTGCCAGCAGTCCTCACGGGTACGAGCAGTACTTC. Translation gives CASSPHGYEQYF.

The chain employs TRBV6-2 or TRBV6-3 and TRBJ1-1; D is undetermined. The length of the CDR3 is 16 residues. V was cut by 5 bases and J by 1 base, with 17 bases left in between. Germline V gives CDR1 MNHEY, CDR2 SVGEGT. CDR3 bases: TGTGCCAGCAGTCCGCCAGGTGAGTGGAAGAACACTGAAGCTTTCTTT. Its protein is CASSPPGEWKNTEAFF.

The chain has TRBV9 and TRBJ1-5; possible D gene TRBD1, 6 bases. The CDR3 runs to 15 residues. Germline values: CDR1 SGDLS, CDR2 YYNGEE. The V end lost 4 bases, the J end lost 6 bases, and 17 bases lay between the germline ends. CDR3 loop: CASSQSGEKGQPQHF. The CDR3 DNA is TGTGCCAGCAGCCAATCAGGGGAAAAGGGTCAGCCCCAGCATTTT.

V is TRBV25-1 and J is TRBJ2-1, with TRBD2 as a possible D gene (7 bases). The CDR3 has 16 residues. V lost 8 bases, J lost 4 bases, and 21 bases lay in between. From germline, CDR1 is MGHDK and CDR2 SYGVNS. As DNA, the CDR3 is TGTGCCAGCCAGTCTGTGGGGGGGCCGGGGTACAATGAGCAGTTCTTC. It yields the protein CASQSVGGPGYNEQFF.

V and J are TRBV7-8 and TRBJ2-5; possibly TRBD1 for D (6 bases). Per germline, CDR1 SGHVS and CDR2 FQNEAQ. The V and J ends lost 5 bases and 1 base respectively, with 11 bases between them. This CDR3 has 14 residues. For the CDR3, the DNA is TGTGCCAGCAGCATCCAGGGGCCCCAAGAGACCCAGTACTTC. Translation: CASSIQGPQETQYF.

This chain links TRBV18 with TRBJ1-2, with D possibly matching TRBD1 (5 bases). Trimming removed 4 bases at V and 5 bases at J, with 17 bases between. Germline CDR1 and CDR2: KGHSH and LQKENI. CDR3 length: 15 amino acids. The CDR3 DNA reads TGTGCCAGCTCACTCAACACGGGGGTGGAATATGGCTACACCTTC. It encodes CASSLNTGVEYGYTF.

The V call is TRBV28, the J call TRBJ1-1; D possibly corresponds to TRBD1 (6 bases). The ends were cut back, 3 bases at V and 7 bases at J, with 12 bases in the middle. The CDR3 covers 13 residues. Germline-derived CDR1 and CDR2 are MDHEN and SYDVKM. CDR3 amino acids: CASSFTGFGEAFF. Here the CDR3 DNA reads TGTGCCAGCAGTTTCACAGGGTTTGGTGAAGCTTTCTTT.

The chain employs TRBV7-2 and TRBJ1-5, with a possible D match to TRBD1 (5 bases). The CDR3 has 14 residues. Germline V gene lookup returns CDR1 SGHTA and CDR2 FQGNSA. V dropped 4 bases and J dropped 0 bases, with 7 bases sitting between them. CDR3 in DNA: TGTGCCAGCAGCTCCCAGGGTAGCAATCAGCCCCAGCATTTT. Protein: CASSSQGSNQPQHF.

The chain couples TRBV12-5 to TRBJ1-3, with 7 bases fitting TRBD1. This CDR3 has 17 amino acids. Germline V gives CDR1 LGHNT, CDR2 FRNRAP. V shed 0 bases and J 0 bases; nucleotides not matched to a gene: 5. In nucleotides, the CDR3 is TGTGCTAGTGGTTTGGTACAGGGGCCGAGCTCTGGAAACACCATATATTTT. This sequence encodes CASGLVQGPSSGNTIYF.

The chain has TRBV29-1 and TRBJ1-5; 7 bases are shared with TRBD1. The length of the CDR3 is 13 residues. Per germline, CDR1 SQVTM and CDR2 ANQGSEA. V was pared by 4 bases and J by 7 bases, with 7 bases of the junction left unmatched. In DNA, the CDR3 is TGCAGCGTTGCGACAGGGAGAGGACAGCCCCAGCATTTT. Translation gives CSVATGRGQPQHF.

This clone was observed once. J is TRBJ1-1 and V is TRBV6-4; D call uncertain. Trimming left V 8 bases short and J 0 bases short, with 13 bases between. Germline assignment: CDR1 MRHNA and CDR2 SNTAGT. This CDR3 is 14 amino acids long. CDR3 in DNA: TGTGCCAGCGCCCCGACATTCATGAACACTGAAGCTTTCTTT. It encodes CASAPTFMNTEAFF.

The CDR3 protein is CASSSRGGNEKLFF. In DNA form, the CDR3 reads TGTGCCAGCAGTTCTAGAGGGGGAAATGAAAAACTGTTTTTT. The V call is TRBV9, the J call TRBJ1-4, with a weak D call TRBD1 (6 bases). V lost 5 bases and J 5 bases, leaving 13 bases between the germline ends. Germline assignment: CDR1 SGDLS and CDR2 YYNGEE. CDR3 length: 14 residues.

The chain is built from TRBV14 and TRBJ1-4, with 8 positions matching TRBD1. CDR1 is SGHDN, CDR2 FVKESK, per germline. The V gene end was trimmed by 1 base and the J gene end by 8 bases; junction bases not matched to a gene: 9. The CDR3 spans 16 residues. The DNA of the CDR3 is TGTGCCAGCAGCCAAGGGACAGGGACGTTTCAAGAAAAACTGTTTTTT. Its protein product is CASSQGTGTFQEKLFF.

The V call is TRBV7-8, the J call TRBJ2-5; TRBD2 aligns across 9 bases. V gave up 2 bases and J gave up 0 bases; unmatched junction bases: 1. There are 15 residues in the CDR3. CDR1 and CDR2 from the germline V gene are SGHVS and FQNEAQ. This CDR3 is CASSLRGGDQETQYF. The CDR3 DNA is TGTGCCAGCAGCTTACGCGGGGGGGACCAAGAGACCCAGTACTTC.

The chain employs TRBV2 and TRBJ2-2; 9 nucleotides line up with TRBD1. With 8 bases clipped from V and 5 bases from J, the junction kept 3 bases outside the gene matches. Germline V gives CDR1 SNHLY, CDR2 FYNNEI. The CDR3 sequence is 13 residues long. The chain's CDR3 is CASAGTGTGELFF. The CDR3 DNA reads as TGTGCCAGCGCCGGGACAGGGACCGGGGAGCTGTTTTTT.

The rearrangement joins TRBV2 to TRBJ2-7, with TRBD1 as a possible D gene (6 bases). The CDR3 runs to 13 residues. V dropped 6 bases and J dropped 3 bases, with 12 bases sitting between them. Germline V gives CDR1 SNHLY, CDR2 FYNNEI. The CDR3 spells CASSLTQGYEQYV. The CDR3 DNA reads as TGTGCCAGCAGCCTTACACAGGGCTACGAGCAGTACGTC.

This chain links TRBV18 with TRBJ1-6; TRBD1 aligns across 11 bases. J lost 4 bases, V lost 6 bases, and 8 bases had no gene match. This CDR3 is 17 amino acids long. The V gene's germline CDR1 is KGHSH and CDR2 LQKENI. CDR3 residues: CASSPRRDRGYNSPLHF. CDR3 coding DNA: TGTGCCAGCTCCCCCCGCCGGGACAGGGGGTATAATTCACCCCTCCACTTT.

The chain is built from TRBV27 and TRBJ1-6, with a possible D match to TRBD1 (6 bases). The CDR3 totals 15 residues. Germline CDR1 MNHEY, CDR2 SMNVEV (reference sequence). V gave up 8 bases and J gave up 0 bases, with 11 bases separating them. The CDR3 sequence is CASREGVSYNSPLHF. In DNA, the CDR3 is TGTGCCAGCCGGGAGGGGGTCTCCTATAATTCACCCCTCCACTTT.

The chain is built from TRBV6-2 or TRBV6-3 and TRBJ1-2; D possibly corresponds to TRBD1 (6 bases). Trimming took off 4 bases at V and 6 bases at J, with 15 bases between the two ends. This CDR3 spans 14 amino acids. Germline V gene lookup returns CDR1 MNHEY and CDR2 SVGEGT. As DNA, the CDR3 is TGTGCCAGCAGTTCGAGCAGGGAGGGGGATGGCTACACCTTC. It translates to CASSSSREGDGYTF.

The chain uses TRBV6-5 and TRBJ2-3, with 9 bases fitting TRBD1. The CDR3 has 13 amino acids. The germline CDR1 and CDR2 sequences are MNHEY and SVGAGI. The V gene end was trimmed by 5 bases and the J gene end by 5 bases; junction bases not matched to a gene: 2. The CDR3 is CASSQDRGDTQYF. The CDR3 DNA is TGTGCCAGCAGTCAGGACAGGGGAGATACGCAGTATTTT.

The chain combines TRBV9 with TRBJ2-2; 7 nucleotides align to TRBD2. CDR1 and CDR2 (germline): SGDLS, YYNGEE. The CDR3 runs to 17 residues. The J segment lost 5 bases and the V segment lost 0 bases, leaving 10 bases of the junction unmatched. The CDR3 loop is CASSVAGSGVGTGELFF. In DNA, the CDR3 is TGTGCCAGCAGCGTAGCCGGGAGCGGGGTCGGTACCGGGGAGCTGTTTTTT.

The rearrangement joins TRBV7-2 to TRBJ1-1; possibly TRBD1 for D (5 bases). Germline V gene data show CDR1 as SGHTA and CDR2 as FQGNSA. This CDR3 region has 14 residues. V dropped 5 bases and J dropped 11 bases, with 21 bases sitting between them. CDR3 residues: CASSPDGGAGWAFF. The CDR3 nucleotides read TGTGCCAGCAGCCCGGACGGTGGCGCAGGGTGGGCTTTCTTT. Variable domain in full (rest from reference TRBV7-2 and TRBJ1-1): GAGVSQSPSNKVTEKGKDVELRCDPISGHTALYWYRQSLGQGLEFLIYFQGNSAPDKSGLPSDRFSAERTGGSVSTLTIQRTQQEDSAVYLCASSPDGGAGWAFFGQGTRLTVV.

This chain joins TRBV12-3 or TRBV12-4 and TRBJ1-4; D remains unclear. V was trimmed by 5 bases and J by 6 bases, leaving 4 bases between them. This CDR3 contains 11 residues. CDR3 sequence (DNA): TGTGCCAGCAGTCTCCATGAAAAACTGTTTTTT. This codes for CASSLHEKLFF.

Only one count was recorded for this clone. The chain uses TRBV7-2 and TRBJ1-1; weak D call: TRBD1 (5 bases). The V gene's germline CDR1 is SGHTA and CDR2 FQGNSA. V lost 4 bases to trimming and J lost 6 bases, with 15 bases between them. CDR3 length: 14 residues. The CDR3 coding sequence is TGTGCCAGCAGCTCGCAGGGCAATAACGCTGAAGCTTTCTTT. This encodes CASSSQGNNAEAFF.

This sequence joins TRBV14 and TRBJ1-1; TRBD1 is a possible D gene (5 bases). V was shortened by 4 bases and J by 3 bases, with 15 bases between the two germline ends. The CDR3 covers 15 residues. Looked up from germline, CDR1 is SGHDN and CDR2 is FVKESK. The CDR3 region is CASSLLGRAYTEAFF. CDR3 DNA: TGTGCCAGCAGCCTCTTGGGCAGGGCGTACACTGAAGCTTTCTTT.

This sequence joins TRBV18 and TRBJ2-6; the D gene is possibly TRBD1 (5 bases). Trimming cost V 6 bases and J 0 bases, with 9 bases left between them. This CDR3 has 15 residues. Germline assignment: CDR1 KGHSH and CDR2 LQKENI. CDR3 in DNA: TGTGCCAGCTCGCCAGACAGCTCTGGGGCCAACGTCCTGACTTTC. Translated: CASSPDSSGANVLTF. The full variable domain, with the rest looked up from reference TRBV18 and TRBJ2-6, is NAGVMQNPRHLVRRRGQEARLRCSPMKGHSHVYWYRQLPEEGLKFMVYLQKENIIDESGMPKERFSAEFPKEGPSILRIQQVVRGDSAAYFCASSPDSSGANVLTFGAGSRLTVL.

V gene TRBV5-4 combines with J gene TRBJ1-1, with 8 bases lining up with TRBD1. The V and J ends lost 3 bases and 5 bases, in that order; junction bases with no gene match: 3. Germline loops: CDR1 SGHNT, CDR2 YYREEE (reference sequence). This CDR3 comprises 13 residues. The CDR3 protein is CASSSDRGTEAFF. DNA for the CDR3: TGTGCCAGCAGCTCTGACAGGGGAACTGAAGCTTTCTTT.